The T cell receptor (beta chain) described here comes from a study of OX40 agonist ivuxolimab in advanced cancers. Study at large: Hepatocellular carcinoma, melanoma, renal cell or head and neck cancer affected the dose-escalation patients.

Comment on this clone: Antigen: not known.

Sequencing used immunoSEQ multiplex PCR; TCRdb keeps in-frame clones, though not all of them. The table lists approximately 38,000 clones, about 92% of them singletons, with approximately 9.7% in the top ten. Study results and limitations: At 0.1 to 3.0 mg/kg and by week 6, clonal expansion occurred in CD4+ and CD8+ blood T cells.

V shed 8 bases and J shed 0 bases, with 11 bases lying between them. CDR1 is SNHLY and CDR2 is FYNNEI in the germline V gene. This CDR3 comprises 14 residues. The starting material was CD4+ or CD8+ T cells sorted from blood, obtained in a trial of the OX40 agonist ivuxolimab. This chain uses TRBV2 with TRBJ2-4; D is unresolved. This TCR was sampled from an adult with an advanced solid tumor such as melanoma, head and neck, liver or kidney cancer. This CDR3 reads CASRPVVAKNIQYF. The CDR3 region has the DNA TGTGCCAGCCGACCCGTGGTAGCCAAAAACATTCAGTACTTC.